The present T cell receptor (beta chain) was sequenced within a study of cytomegalovirus exposure and HLA in healthy donors. V was trimmed by 7 bases and J by 0 bases, leaving 9 bases between them. The length of the CDR3 is 13 residues. Germline V gene lookup returns CDR1 SNHLY and CDR2 FYNNEI. The PCR employed 60 Vbeta primers together with 13 Jbeta primers. Profiling relied on immunoSEQ multiplex PCR, and the TCRdb table lists in-frame clones only, not all of them. Recorded here are 140,000 to 150,000 clones; the top ten clones represent roughly 1.6%. The sequence was obtained from a woman aged 50 to 65 in good health and CMV-seronegative. V gene TRBV2 combines with J gene TRBJ1-1; D is possibly TRBD1 (6 bases). Sequencing input: PBMCs. In DNA form, the CDR3 reads TGTGCCAGCACCCGGACAGTGAACACTGAAGCTTTCTTT. Amino acid sequence: CASTRTVNTEAFF.